This TCR beta chain was retrieved from a study of identical twins. The study's findings and limits: Memory repertoires lacked the insertion deficit that abundant cord blood beta clonotypes showed. Zero-insertion analyses might be partly confounded by invariant T cells like MAIT and iNKT. Cross-sectional statistical analysis, not tracking of the same donors, underpinned the conclusions.

Regarding this clonotype: Its antigen is unidentified.

cDNA molecules carried unique molecular identifiers, and template switching added a universal primer site. TCRdb re-called the 5' RACE reads through MiXCR, storing one row per CDR3 protein. Here the sample spans 550,000 to 700,000 distinct CDR3 sequences, roughly 9.5% being singletons. The CDR3 runs to 11 residues. V lost 0 bases and J lost 6, with 5 bases in between. Germline V gene lookup returns CDR1 GTSNPN and CDR2 SVGIG (reference sequence). These data were likewise used in another study, on yellow fever vaccine responses in identical twins.

This clonotype originated in a woman aged 18 to 35 in good health. Input material: PBMCs. The chain couples TRBV30 to TRBJ1-1; no clear D. CDR3 nucleotide sequence: TGTGCCTGGAGTGTCGGGGCTGAAGCTTTCTTT. It encodes CAWSVGAEAFF.